This record covers a single T cell receptor beta chain. What it binds is unknown. Per the germline V gene, CDR1 is GTSNPN and CDR2 is SVGIG (reference sequence). The CDR3 spans 12 residues. V was clipped by 3 bases and J by 7 bases, with 11 bases between them. The data belong to a study of vaccination and CD4 T cells after COVID-19. Whole-study results and caveats: From approximately 21 to 40, the median of SARS-CoV-2-reactive clonotypes rose without reaching significance.

TCRdb ran MiXCR on the PCR reads and lists one entry per CDR3 protein. The profile shows around 21,000 distinct CDR3 sequences, 50% to 75% of them singletons. The chain is built from TRBV30 and TRBJ2-3; D is perhaps TRBD2 (6 bases). Specimen: CD4+ T cells from blood, collected after SARS-CoV-2 vaccination. The source of this sequence is a human donor who had recovered from COVID-19. CDR3: CAWRLGGNTQYF. CDR3 bases: TGTGCCTGGAGACTGGGCGGGAATACGCAGTATTTT. Filled out from reference TRBV30 and TRBJ2-3, the complete variable domain reads SQTIHQWPATLVQPVGSPLSLECTVEGTSNPNLYWYRQAAGRGLQLLFYSVGIGQISSEVPQNLSASRPQDRQFILSSKKLLLSDSGFYLCAWRLGGNTQYFGPGTRLTVL.